One and the same sample provided the 11 T cell receptor beta chains below, sequenced in a study of cytomegalovirus exposure and HLA in healthy donors. PCR involved 60 Vbeta and 13 Jbeta primers. Generated by immunoSEQ multiplex PCR, the TCRdb table keeps only in-frame clones and is missing some. The sample includes 100,000 to 150,000 clones, over 70% of them seen just once. Source material: PBMCs. Receptor source: a woman between 50 and 59 years old in good health and CMV-seronegative.

V gene TRBV25-1 combines with J gene TRBJ1-1; 8 nucleotides agree with TRBD1. The CDR3 extends over 14 amino acids. The trim removed 5 bases at V and 3 bases at J, leaving 5 bases unmatched. Germline assignment: CDR1 MGHDK and CDR2 SYGVNS. The CDR3 DNA reads as TGTGCCAGCAGTACCAGGGGGCTGCACACTGAAGCTTTCTTT. As protein: CASSTRGLHTEAFF.

This chain joins TRBV20-1 and TRBJ2-7; the D is unclear. This CDR3 is 11 amino acids long. Trimming stripped 5 bases from V and 5 bases from J, with 10 bases between. Germline values: CDR1 DFQATT, CDR2 SNEGSKA (reference sequence). The CDR3 here is CSAVNTHEQYF. The CDR3 DNA sequence: TGCAGTGCTGTTAACACCCACGAGCAGTACTTC.

This sequence joins TRBV18 and TRBJ2-3; 9 bases agree with TRBD1. Germline loops: CDR1 KGHSH, CDR2 LQKENI. The trim removed 6 bases at V and 4 bases at J, leaving 8 bases unmatched. The CDR3 has 15 residues. In nucleotides, the CDR3 is TGTGCCAGCTCCGAGAACAGGGGGCAATCAGATACGCAGTATTTT. Amino acid sequence: CASSENRGQSDTQYF.

The chain is built from TRBV11-3 and TRBJ2-7, with TRBD2 identical over 7 bases. Germline CDR1 and CDR2: SGHNT and YENEEA. This CDR3 has 16 residues. Trimming at V came to 3 bases and at J to 2 bases, leaving 10 bases not matched to a gene. CDR3 region: CASSLGSGAPTYEQYF. The CDR3 DNA is TGTGCCAGCAGCTTGGGAAGCGGGGCTCCCACCTACGAGCAGTACTTC.

The chain recombines TRBV27 with TRBJ2-3, with 7 bases matching TRBD2. V shed 2 bases and J 2 bases; nucleotides not matched to a gene: 13. The CDR3 loop spans 18 amino acids. In germline, CDR1 is MNHEY, CDR2 SMNVEV (reference sequence). DNA for the CDR3: TGTGCCAGCAGTTTACGGGCACCCCAGCGGGATTACACAGATACGCAGTATTTT. Translating gives CASSLRAPQRDYTDTQYF.

The V gene is TRBV6-1, the J gene TRBJ2-7, with D possibly matching TRBD1 (6 bases). The V and J ends lost 5 bases and 13 bases respectively, with 15 bases between them. Per germline, CDR1 MNHNS and CDR2 SASEGT. CDR3 length: 11 residues. The CDR3: CASSNSGGEYF. CDR3 DNA sequence: TGTGCCAGCAGTAATAGTGGGGGCGAATACTTC.

This clone showed up just a few times. The CDR3 DNA reads as TGTGCCAGCAGCGCTACAGGGTACGGGAACACTGAAGCTTTCTTT. Protein product: CASSATGYGNTEAFF. This chain connects TRBV11-3 to TRBJ1-1; D might be TRBD1 (6 bases). The germline gives CDR1 SGHNT, CDR2 YENEEA. The CDR3 extends over 15 amino acids. V lost 5 bases and J 1 base, leaving 14 bases between the germline ends.

This clone was seen just once. The chain joins TRBV6-1 to TRBJ1-3, with a tentative D call TRBD1 (6 bases). V lost 6 bases to trimming and J lost 7 bases, with 16 bases between them. The CDR3 is made up of 14 amino acids. The germline gives CDR1 MNHNS, CDR2 SASEGT. CDR3 sequence: CASRLTGSDNTIYF. In DNA form, the CDR3 reads TGTGCCAGCAGGTTAACAGGGAGTGATAACACCATATATTTT.

The chain couples TRBV6-5 to TRBJ1-2; 8 bases fit TRBD1. The CDR3 runs 14 residues. Germline V gives CDR1 MNHEY, CDR2 SVGAGI. V was clipped by 2 bases and J by 6 bases; unmatched bases: 5. CDR3 bases: TGTGCCAGCAGTTACGGACAGGGAAGGGATGGCTACACCTTC. Translated, it gives CASSYGQGRDGYTF.

The V gene is TRBV7-2, the J gene TRBJ2-4; 7 bases are shared with TRBD1. CDR1 and CDR2 (germline): SGHTA, FQGNSA. The CDR3 sequence is 17 residues long. V shed 5 bases, J shed 3 bases, and the junction held 13 bases outside the gene matches. The CDR3 sequence: CASSPAGTDIVKNIQYF. The CDR3 coding sequence is TGTGCCAGCAGCCCAGCTGGGACAGATATCGTCAAAAACATTCAGTACTTC.

This clone was found a few times. The chain employs TRBV19 and TRBJ2-6; 8 bases are a match to TRBD1. Germline V gene sequence: CDR1 LNHDA, CDR2 SQIVND (reference sequence). The junction had 8 bases not matched to a gene; V was cut back by 9 bases and J by 1 base. CDR3 length: 16 amino acids. CDR3 coding DNA: TGTGCCAGCTGGGGGACAGGCCTTTCTGGGGCCAACGTCCTGACTTTC. It translates to CASWGTGLSGANVLTF. The full variable domain, with the rest looked up from reference TRBV19 and TRBJ2-6, is DGGITQSPKYLFRKEGQNVTLSCEQNLNHDAMYWYRQDPGQGLRLIYYSQIVNDFQKGDIAEGYSVSREKKESFPLTVTSAQKNPTAFYLCASWGTGLSGANVLTFGAGSRLTVL.